The clone carrying this TCR beta chain was seen repeatedly, ten times or more. cDNA synthesis was performed by 5'RACE with 10-nucleotide random UMIs. TCRdb itself ran the 5' RACE reads through MiXCR, one entry per CDR3 protein. The sample has about 90,000 distinct CDR3 sequences; about 13% are singletons. The sample is drawn from a study of neurological immune-mediated disorders. Germline assignment: CDR1 SGHRS and CDR2 YFSETQ. The CDR3 sequence is 13 residues long. Trimming left V 0 bases short and J 10 bases short, with 11 bases between. The time point: longitudinal time-point 2. This receptor was identified in a female donor with HTLV-1-associated myelopathy (HAM/TSP). The sample comprised PBMCs. The chain links TRBV5-1 to TRBJ2-1; either TRBD1 or TRBD2 may fit D (5 bases each). For the CDR3, the DNA is TGCGCCAGCAGCTTGGGGGACCAGGGAGAGCAGTTCTTC. It specifies CASSLGDQGEQFF.